A single sample is the source of the 18 T cell receptor beta chains below, sequenced in a study of T cell responses to AZD1222 COVID-19 vaccine. TCRdb's table, derived via immunoSEQ multiplex PCR, lists solely in-frame clones and lacks some. In the table there are some 22,000 clones, about 80% of which are singletons. The specimen comprised peripheral blood, sampled on day 0 of AZD1222 vaccination. The source of these receptors is an adult in good health.

This clone was counted a few times. The CDR3 DNA reads TGTGCCAGCAGTTTGACAGGGGAAGGGTACATTCAGTACTTC. Translated, it gives CASSLTGEGYIQYF. The chain couples TRBV28 to TRBJ2-4; TRBD1 matches 8 bases. CDR3 length: 14 amino acids. Germline V gene data show CDR1 as MDHEN and CDR2 as SYDVKM. J lost 8 bases, V lost 3 bases, and 6 bases had no gene match.

The chain combines TRBV5-1 with TRBJ1-6; D gene ambiguous. The germline V and J ends were trimmed by 4 bases and 7 bases, with 9 bases remaining between them. Germline lookup yields CDR1 SGHRS and CDR2 YFSETQ. This CDR3 has 13 residues. The CDR3 sequence: CASSTERNSPLHF. CDR3 DNA: TGCGCCAGCAGCACCGAACGGAATTCACCCCTCCACTTT.

This clone is medium-sized by share. The genes are TRBV5-1 and TRBJ1-6; D not certain. V was trimmed by 3 bases and J by 7 bases, leaving 8 bases between them. Germline lookup yields CDR1 SGHRS and CDR2 YFSETQ. The CDR3 consists of 13 residues. The CDR3 DNA follows: TGCGCCAGCAGCTCGGACTTAAATTCACCCCTCCACTTT. This encodes CASSSDLNSPLHF.

This chain connects TRBV4-1 to TRBJ1-4, with D unclear. Trimming removed 0 bases from V and 0 bases from J, with 14 bases in between. The CDR3 contains 18 residues. From germline, CDR1 is MGHRA and CDR2 YSYEKL. The CDR3 spells CASSQDPPASATNEKLFF. Written as DNA, the CDR3 is TGCGCCAGCAGCCAAGATCCCCCCGCGAGTGCAACTAATGAAAAACTGTTTTTT.

V and J are TRBV10-3 and TRBJ1-2, with D possibly TRBD1 on 6 matching bases. Germline-derived CDR1 and CDR2 are ENHRY and SYGVKD. The V gene lost 8 bases and the J gene lost 4 bases, with 14 bases spanning the gap. This CDR3 is 13 amino acids long. DNA for the CDR3: TGTGCCATCGGGGGAACAGGGCCCTATGGCTACACCTTC. As protein: CAIGGTGPYGYTF.

V and J are TRBV7-8 and TRBJ1-2; TRBD1 matches 8 bases. The CDR3 covers 13 residues. Germline loops: CDR1 SGHVS, CDR2 FQNEAQ. The junction had 4 bases not matched to a gene; V was cut back by 5 bases and J by 5 bases. The CDR3 bases are TGTGCCAGCAGCACCCGGACAGGGTATGGCTACACCTTC. This encodes CASSTRTGYGYTF.

This sequence joins TRBV7-6 and TRBJ1-2; no reliable D call. V lost 3 bases and J lost 4, with 9 bases in between. Germline CDR1 reads SGHVS; CDR2 reads FNYEAQ. This CDR3 contains 13 residues. Here the CDR3 DNA reads TGTGCCAGCAGCTTTTCAGAGAGCTATGGCTACACCTTC. It specifies CASSFSESYGYTF.

The CDR3 is CASSSGTASGNTIYF. The CDR3 DNA follows: TGTGCCAGCAGCTCCGGGACGGCCTCTGGAAACACCATATATTTT. J is TRBJ1-3 and V is TRBV9; the D gene is possibly TRBD1 (5 bases). In germline, CDR1 is SGDLS, CDR2 YYNGEE. The CDR3 runs 15 residues. With 4 bases removed from V and 0 bases from J, the gap between germline ends came to 11 bases. Based on the CDR3 plus reference TRBV9 and TRBJ1-3, the full variable domain is DSGVTQTPKHLITATGQRVTLRCSPRSGDLSVYWYQQSLDQGLQFLIQYYNGEERAKGNILERFSAQQFPDLHSELNLSSLELGDSALYFCASSSGTASGNTIYFGEGSWLTVV.

The gene calls are TRBV27 and TRBJ1-6; D is perhaps TRBD1 (6 bases). The germline gives CDR1 MNHEY, CDR2 SMNVEV (reference sequence). The CDR3 has 16 amino acids. V was shortened by 5 bases and J by 7 bases, with 18 bases between the two germline ends. The CDR3 here is CASSPRAGAYNSPLHF. The CDR3 DNA follows: TGTGCCAGCAGTCCTCGAGCAGGGGCGTACAATTCACCCCTCCACTTT.

The genes are TRBV28 and TRBJ1-3; a weak D match, TRBD1 (5 bases). Germline CDR1 reads MDHEN; CDR2 reads SYDVKM. Trimming pared 4 bases from V and 0 bases from J, leaving 7 bases between. The CDR3 totals 14 residues. CDR3 bases: TGTGCCAGCAGTTGGGACCTCTCTGGAAACACCATATATTTT. Protein product: CASSWDLSGNTIYF.

The chain recombines TRBV18 with TRBJ2-3, with 10 bases identical to TRBD2. J lost 5 bases, V lost 1 base, and 6 bases had no gene match. CDR1 and CDR2 (germline): KGHSH, LQKENI. This CDR3 has 16 amino acids. The CDR3 loop reads CASSPLSGGAEDTQYF. The CDR3 DNA reads TGTGCCAGCTCACCACTGAGCGGGGGGGCCGAAGATACGCAGTATTTT.

The chain links TRBV19 to TRBJ2-1; 7 positions match TRBD1. CDR1 LNHDA and CDR2 SQIVND come from the germline V gene (reference sequence). The CDR3 extends over 15 amino acids. The V gene end was trimmed by 7 bases and the J gene end by 7 bases; junction bases not matched to a gene: 13. The DNA of the CDR3 is TGTGCCAGTACGCCCGGGACAGACCTCTTTAATGAGCAGTTCTTC. Translated, it gives CASTPGTDLFNEQFF. Full variable domain (missing parts from reference TRBV19 and TRBJ2-1): DGGITQSPKYLFRKEGQNVTLSCEQNLNHDAMYWYRQDPGQGLRLIYYSQIVNDFQKGDIAEGYSVSREKKESFPLTVTSAQKNPTAFYLCASTPGTDLFNEQFFGPGTRLTVL.

V and J are TRBV7-9 and TRBJ2-3; no definite D call. This CDR3 spans 14 amino acids. Germline CDR1 is SEHNR and CDR2 is FQNEAQ (reference sequence). Trimming left V 5 bases short and J 3 bases short, with 12 bases between. The CDR3 sequence is CASSPPGWTDTQYF. The DNA for the CDR3 is TGTGCCAGCAGCCCCCCCGGGTGGACAGATACGCAGTATTTT.

This clone appeared a few times. The rearrangement links TRBV28 to TRBJ1-6; no definite D call. V lost 4 bases, J lost 12 bases, and 13 bases lay in between. From germline, CDR1 is MDHEN and CDR2 SYDVKM. The CDR3 extends over 13 amino acids. As DNA, the CDR3 is TGTGCCAGCAGTTCCCCCGGTCTTGTACCCCTCCACTTT. Protein: CASSSPGLVPLHF.

In this sample, this clone turned up a few times. The chain carries TRBV29-1 and TRBJ2-7; weak D call: TRBD1 (7 bases). V was trimmed by 1 base and J by 2 bases, leaving 15 bases between them. This CDR3 region has 15 residues. In germline, CDR1 is SQVTM, CDR2 ANQGSEA. The CDR3 sequence: CSVEGSGDRAYEQYF. The CDR3 DNA follows: TGCAGCGTTGAAGGATCGGGGGACAGAGCCTACGAGCAGTACTTC.

The chain is built from TRBV3-1 (or the pseudogene TRBV3-2) and TRBJ1-2; 10 bases are a match to TRBD1. Trimming took 1 base from V and 4 from J; bases not matched to a gene: 3. The germline CDR1 and CDR2 sequences are LGHDT and YNNKEL (reference sequence). The CDR3 covers 15 residues. The CDR3 region is CASSQATGGPYGYTF. In nucleotides, the CDR3 is TGTGCCAGCAGCCAAGCGACAGGGGGCCCCTATGGCTACACCTTC.

The chain has TRBV11-2 and TRBJ2-7; D remains ambiguous. The CDR3 spans 14 residues. Germline-derived CDR1 and CDR2 are SGHAT and FQNNGV. V lost 0 bases to trimming and J lost 0 bases, with 6 bases between them. The CDR3 nucleotides read TGTGCCAGCAGCTTAGAAGTCAGCTCCTACGAGCAGTACTTC. Its protein is CASSLEVSSYEQYF.

This chain uses TRBV19 with TRBJ2-1; no definite D call. The ends were cut back, 8 bases at V and 3 bases at J, with 11 bases in the middle. The CDR3 is 13 amino acids. Germline V lookup: CDR1 LNHDA, CDR2 SQIVND (reference sequence). This CDR3 is CASGPDNYNEQFF. The CDR3 DNA is TGTGCCAGTGGCCCGGATAACTACAATGAGCAGTTCTTC. Filled out from reference TRBV19 and TRBJ2-1, the complete variable domain reads DGGITQSPKYLFRKEGQNVTLSCEQNLNHDAMYWYRQDPGQGLRLIYYSQIVNDFQKGDIAEGYSVSREKKESFPLTVTSAQKNPTAFYLCASGPDNYNEQFFGPGTRLTVL.